This TCR beta chain was retrieved from a study of siplizumab effects on memory and regulatory T cells. The V and J ends lost 0 bases and 7 bases respectively, with 12 bases between them. The germline V gene has CDR1 GTSNPN and CDR2 SVGIG (reference sequence). This CDR3 is 14 amino acids long. Some clones are missing from TCRdb's copy, which holds only in-frame ones; the method was immunoSEQ multiplex PCR. Of over 100,000 clones listed, approximately 90% were seen once; the top ten hold around 1.1%. Regarding the study as a whole: The average Treg-derived proportion among mappable alloreactive CD4+ clones was 55% to 80% with siplizumab versus around 26% in controls.

Note on this clone: Its matching antigen is unknown.

Sequenced sample: CD4+ T cells sorted from blood. The chain couples TRBV30 to TRBJ1-4; tentative D call: TRBD1 (5 bases). This clonotype was sampled from a human donor in good health. CDR3 in amino acids: CAWSVRGGSEKLFF. CDR3 coding DNA: TGTGCCTGGAGTGTTCGGGGGGGGAGTGAAAAACTGTTTTTT.